A selection of T cell receptor beta chains follows, all from one sample in a study of blood T cells in healthy people across ages. TCRdb re-called the 5' RACE reads with MiXCR, one entry per CDR3 protein. The sample carries 850,000 to 1,100,000 distinct CDR3 sequences, 35% to 40% recorded once. What was sequenced was blood. Every receptor here comes from a man aged 18-30 years in good health. Each CDR3 is given with its conserved first and last residue. D genes are given only for firm matches. The size field is filled for only some rows; it gives once, few, many or a size class.

v_call	j_call	clone_size	d_call	cdr3_aa	cdr3_nt
TRBV19	TRBJ1-3	NA	NA	CASKEVTGNTIYF	TGTGCCAGTAAGGAGGTTACTGGAAACACCATATATTTT
TRBV20-1	TRBJ1-6	NA	NA	CSAPPQDNSPLHF	TGCAGTGCTCCGCCTCAGGATAATTCACCCCTCCACTTT
TRBV20-1	TRBJ1-5	NA	NA	CSAKSEGNQPQHF	TGCAGTGCTAAATCGGAGGGCAATCAGCCCCAGCATTTT
TRBV2	TRBJ1-1	few	NA	CASSQARGLNTEAFF	TGTGCCAGCAGCCAGGCACGGGGGTTGAACACTGAAGCTTTCTTT
TRBV12-3/TRBV12-4	TRBJ2-5	NA	TRBD1	CASSQGAYNEQYF	TGTGCCAGCAGCCAGGGGGCCTACAATGAGCAGTACTTC
TRBV5-1	TRBJ2-3	few	NA	CASSAYSVTDTQYF	TGCGCCAGCAGCGCCTACTCTGTTACAGATACGCAGTATTTT
TRBV4-2	TRBJ1-6	NA	NA	CASSPEEGGNSPLHF	TGTGCCAGCAGCCCCGAGGAGGGGGGGAATTCACCCCTCCACTTT
TRBV20-1	TRBJ2-7	NA	TRBD1	CSASNRGYEQYF	TGCAGTGCTAGTAACAGGGGCTACGAGCAGTACTTC
TRBV4-1	TRBJ1-1	few	NA	CASSQEGSGQGRTEAFF	TGCGCCAGCAGCCAAGAAGGGTCAGGGCAGGGACGGACTGAAGCTTTCTTT
TRBV4-3	TRBJ1-3	NA	NA	CASSQEPGDDSGNTIYF	TGCGCCAGCAGCCAAGAGCCGGGAGACGACTCTGGTAACACCATATATTTT
TRBV14	TRBJ1-2	NA	NA	CASSQDATGNYGYTF	TGTGCCAGCAGCCAAGACGCGACGGGGAACTATGGCTACACCTTC
TRBV20-1	TRBJ2-1	NA	TRBD2	CSAREFTSGNNEQFF	TGCAGTGCTAGAGAGTTTACTAGCGGGAACAATGAGCAGTTCTTC
TRBV27	TRBJ1-2	NA	NA	CASSSTGEGYTF	TGTGCCAGCAGTTCGACGGGGGAAGGCTACACCTTC
TRBV5-1	TRBJ2-2	NA	NA	CASSIGRTNTGELFF	TGCGCCAGCAGCATTGGGAGGACGAACACCGGGGAGCTGTTTTTT
TRBV27	TRBJ1-2	NA	NA	CASSPLGTLEWYGYTF	TGTGCCAGCAGTCCATTAGGGACATTGGAGTGGTATGGCTACACCTTC
TRBV2	TRBJ2-6	few	TRBD1	CASSLTGEANVLTF	TGTGCCAGCAGCCTGACAGGGGAGGCCAACGTCCTGACTTTC
TRBV20-1	TRBJ2-7	NA	NA	CSAPKGNGNGYEQYF	TGCAGTGCTCCTAAGGGAAATGGTAATGGCTACGAGCAGTACTTC
TRBV6-2/TRBV6-3	TRBJ1-5	NA	NA	CASSLGQTWDQPQHF	TGTGCCAGCAGTCTCGGACAGACTTGGGATCAGCCCCAGCATTTT
TRBV24-1	TRBJ2-1	NA	NA	CATSAAGGSYNEQFF	TGTGCCACCAGTGCCGCCGGGGGCTCCTACAATGAGCAGTTCTTC
TRBV9	TRBJ2-1	few	NA	CASSPPTGDSFAYNEQFF	TGTGCCAGCAGCCCGCCAACAGGAGACAGTTTTGCCTACAATGAGCAGTTCTTC
TRBV12-3/TRBV12-4	TRBJ1-1	NA	NA	CASSSSGGAFYTEAFF	TGTGCCAGCAGTTCCTCGGGGGGCGCGTTCTACACTGAAGCTTTCTTT
TRBV9	TRBJ2-3	NA	TRBD2	CASSALLAGSTGTQYF	TGTGCCAGCAGCGCCTTACTAGCGGGAAGCACAGGTACGCAGTATTTT